This T cell receptor beta chain was captured by sequencing in a study of blood T cell repertoires in COVID-19. Study summary: T cells, B-cell-depleted T cells, or PBMCs supplied cDNA or gDNA.

Participants were placed into cohorts based on the clinical history they reported. Per the authors' pipeline: From reference gene primer amplification, estimates of nucleated cell counts were derived. This table comes from immunoSEQ multiplex PCR, and its TCRdb copy is limited to in-frame clones, with some not included. Clone size and the V and J calls come from that table; the DNA yielded D and trimming. Of 190,000 or so clones listed, approximately 86% were seen once; the top ten hold roughly 4%. Sequenced input: PBMCs or T cells enriched from blood (not recorded which). The TCR was taken from a woman aged 25-40 years who had been exposed to COVID-19.

This CDR3 reads CATSRDQGSRKNTEAFF. The CDR3 region has the DNA TGTGCCACCAGCAGAGATCAGGGGTCGAGGAAGAACACTGAAGCTTTCTTT. V usage is TRBV15 and J usage is TRBJ1-1; TRBD1 might be the D (6 bases). The length of the CDR3 is 17 residues. Germline V gene sequence: CDR1 LNHNV, CDR2 YYDKDF (reference sequence). V lost 0 bases to trimming and J lost 1 base, with 15 bases between them.